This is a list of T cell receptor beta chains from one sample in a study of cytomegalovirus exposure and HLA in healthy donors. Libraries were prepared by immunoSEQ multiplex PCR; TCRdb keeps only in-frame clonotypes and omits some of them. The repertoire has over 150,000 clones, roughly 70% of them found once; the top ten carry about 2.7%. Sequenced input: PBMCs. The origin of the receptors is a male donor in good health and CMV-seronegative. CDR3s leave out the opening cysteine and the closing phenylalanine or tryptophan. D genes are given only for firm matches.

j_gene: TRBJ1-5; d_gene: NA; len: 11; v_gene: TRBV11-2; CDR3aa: ASSFYSNQPQH
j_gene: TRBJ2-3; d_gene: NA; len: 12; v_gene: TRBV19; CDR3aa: ASSIVFGTDTQY
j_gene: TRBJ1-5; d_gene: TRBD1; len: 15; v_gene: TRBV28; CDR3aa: ASSLWGTGLSNQPQH
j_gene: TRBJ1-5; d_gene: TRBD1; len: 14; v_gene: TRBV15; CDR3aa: ATSRDKGQLYQPQH
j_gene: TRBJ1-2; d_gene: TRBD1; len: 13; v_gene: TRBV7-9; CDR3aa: ASSLDRGRNYGYT
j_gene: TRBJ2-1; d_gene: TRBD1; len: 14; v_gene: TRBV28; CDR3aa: ASSLNRVTGGNEQF
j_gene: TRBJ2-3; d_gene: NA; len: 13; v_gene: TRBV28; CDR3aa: ASAPSGSFTDTQY
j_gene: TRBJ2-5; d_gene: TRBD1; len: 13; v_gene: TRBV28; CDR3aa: ASSFPRQGRETQY
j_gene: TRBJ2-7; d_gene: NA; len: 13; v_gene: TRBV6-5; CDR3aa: ASSLRGREAYEQY
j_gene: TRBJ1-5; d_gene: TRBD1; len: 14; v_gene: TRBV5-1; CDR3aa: ASSPRPGGRNQPQH
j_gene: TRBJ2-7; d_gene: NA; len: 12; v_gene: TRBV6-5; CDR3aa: ASRTRGSFYEQY
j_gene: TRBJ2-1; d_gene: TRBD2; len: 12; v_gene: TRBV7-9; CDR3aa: ASSFDGTSHEQF
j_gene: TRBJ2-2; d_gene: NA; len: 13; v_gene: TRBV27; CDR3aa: ASRLGGHYTGELF
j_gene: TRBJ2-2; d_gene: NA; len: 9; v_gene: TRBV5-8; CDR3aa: ASSFAGELF
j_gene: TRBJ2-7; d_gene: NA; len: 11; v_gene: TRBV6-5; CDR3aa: ASSREKGYEQY
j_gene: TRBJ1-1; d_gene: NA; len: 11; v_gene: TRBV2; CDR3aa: VLNRIMNTEAF
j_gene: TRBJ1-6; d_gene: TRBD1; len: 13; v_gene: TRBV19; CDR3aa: ASSSEDRGNSPLH
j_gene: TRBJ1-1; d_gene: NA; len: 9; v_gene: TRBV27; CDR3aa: ASARNTEAF
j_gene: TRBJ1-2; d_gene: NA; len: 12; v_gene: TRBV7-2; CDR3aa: ASSFPGEDYGYT
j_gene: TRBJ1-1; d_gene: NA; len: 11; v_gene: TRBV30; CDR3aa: AWSRQDNTEAF
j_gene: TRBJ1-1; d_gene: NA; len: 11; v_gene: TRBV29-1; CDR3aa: SALRAEGTEAF
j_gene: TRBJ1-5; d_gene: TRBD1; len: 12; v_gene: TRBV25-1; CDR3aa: ASSGGQRNQPQH
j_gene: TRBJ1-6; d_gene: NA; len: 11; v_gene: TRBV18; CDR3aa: ASSPGEATPLH
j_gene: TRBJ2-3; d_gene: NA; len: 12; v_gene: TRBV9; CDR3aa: ASSTDRSTDTQY
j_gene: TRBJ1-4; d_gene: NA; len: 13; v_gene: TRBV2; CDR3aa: ASIVTGTTNEKLF
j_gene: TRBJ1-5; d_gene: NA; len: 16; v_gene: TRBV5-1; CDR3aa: ASSLFPLQGGSNQPQH
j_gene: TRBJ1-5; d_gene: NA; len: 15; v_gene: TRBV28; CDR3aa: ASKAPPDGHSNQPQH
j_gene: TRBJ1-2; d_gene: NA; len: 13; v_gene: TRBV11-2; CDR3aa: ASSLRGGPTLAHT
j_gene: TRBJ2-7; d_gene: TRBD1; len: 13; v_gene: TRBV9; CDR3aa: ASSVTGQGASEQY
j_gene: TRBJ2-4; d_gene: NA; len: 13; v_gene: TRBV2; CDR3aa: ASSLELGRGNIQY
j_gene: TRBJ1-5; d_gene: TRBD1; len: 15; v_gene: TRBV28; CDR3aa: ASSHSVGQGSNQPQH
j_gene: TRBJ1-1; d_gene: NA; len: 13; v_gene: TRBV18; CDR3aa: ASSPRVLQNTEAF
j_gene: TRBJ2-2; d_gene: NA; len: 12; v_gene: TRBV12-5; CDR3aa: ASGLPRTTGELF
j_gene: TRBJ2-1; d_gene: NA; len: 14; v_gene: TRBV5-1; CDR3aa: ASGLGHGGSYNEQF
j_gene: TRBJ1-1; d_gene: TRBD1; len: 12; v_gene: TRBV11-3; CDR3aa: ASSLGQGYTEAF
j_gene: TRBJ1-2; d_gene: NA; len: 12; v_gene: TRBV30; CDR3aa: AWNPGFLNYGYT
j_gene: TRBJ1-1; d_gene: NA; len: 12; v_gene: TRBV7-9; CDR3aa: ASSRTVENTEAF
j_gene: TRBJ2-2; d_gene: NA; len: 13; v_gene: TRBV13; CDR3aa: ASLQIKTNTGELF
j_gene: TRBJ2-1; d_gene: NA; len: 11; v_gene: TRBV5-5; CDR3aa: ASMDSNPNEQF
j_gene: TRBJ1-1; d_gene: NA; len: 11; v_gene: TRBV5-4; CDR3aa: ASSAGRTPEAF
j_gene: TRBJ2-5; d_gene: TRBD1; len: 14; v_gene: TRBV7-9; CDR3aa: SSSYLGTGNQETQY
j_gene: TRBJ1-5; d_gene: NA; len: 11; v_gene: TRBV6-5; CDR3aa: ASSSGLLQPQH
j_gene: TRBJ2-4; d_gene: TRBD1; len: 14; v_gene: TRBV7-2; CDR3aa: ASSSAGGTGKNIQY
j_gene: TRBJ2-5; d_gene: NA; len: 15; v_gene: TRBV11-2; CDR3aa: ASSLFGGGGEGETQY
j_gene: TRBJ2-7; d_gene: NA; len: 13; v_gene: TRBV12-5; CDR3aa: ASGLEEGGYYEQY
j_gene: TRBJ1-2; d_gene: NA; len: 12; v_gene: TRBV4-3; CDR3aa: ASSQDRDKHGYT
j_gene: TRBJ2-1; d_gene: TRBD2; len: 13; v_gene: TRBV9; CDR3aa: ASSVGSGGVDEQF
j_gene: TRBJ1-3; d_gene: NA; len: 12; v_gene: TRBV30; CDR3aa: AWSVGGSGNTIY
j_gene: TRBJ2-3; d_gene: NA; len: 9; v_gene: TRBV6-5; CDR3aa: ASSQTDTQY
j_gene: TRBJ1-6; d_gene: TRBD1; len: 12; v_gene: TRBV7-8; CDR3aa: ASRRDRGNSPLH
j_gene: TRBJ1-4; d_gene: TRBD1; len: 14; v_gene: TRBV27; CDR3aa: ASSTRTGGLNEKLF
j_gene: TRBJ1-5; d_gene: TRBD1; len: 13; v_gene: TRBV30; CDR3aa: AWSVRDREHQPQH
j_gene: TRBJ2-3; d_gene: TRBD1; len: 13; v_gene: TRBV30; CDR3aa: AWSARGQGTDTQY
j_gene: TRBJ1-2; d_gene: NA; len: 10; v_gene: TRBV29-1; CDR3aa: SVAGEENGYT
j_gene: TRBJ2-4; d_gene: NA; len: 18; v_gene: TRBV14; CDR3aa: ASSHPHPLLTGKAKNIQY